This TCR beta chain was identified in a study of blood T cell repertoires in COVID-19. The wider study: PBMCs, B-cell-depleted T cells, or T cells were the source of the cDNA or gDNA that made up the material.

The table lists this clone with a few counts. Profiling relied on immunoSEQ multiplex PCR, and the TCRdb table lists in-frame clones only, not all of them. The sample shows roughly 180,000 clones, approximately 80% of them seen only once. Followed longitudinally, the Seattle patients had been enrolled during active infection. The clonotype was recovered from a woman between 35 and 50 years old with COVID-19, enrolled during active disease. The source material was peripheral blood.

The CDR3 reads CASSVTVSRVDGYTF. DNA of the CDR3: TGTGCCAGCAGCGTGACTGTTTCCCGGGTAGATGGCTACACCTTC. The chain employs TRBV9 and TRBJ1-2; D gene uncertain. CDR3 size: 15 residues. Germline-derived CDR1 and CDR2 are SGDLS and YYNGEE. V lost 2 bases, J lost 6 bases, and 17 bases lay in between.